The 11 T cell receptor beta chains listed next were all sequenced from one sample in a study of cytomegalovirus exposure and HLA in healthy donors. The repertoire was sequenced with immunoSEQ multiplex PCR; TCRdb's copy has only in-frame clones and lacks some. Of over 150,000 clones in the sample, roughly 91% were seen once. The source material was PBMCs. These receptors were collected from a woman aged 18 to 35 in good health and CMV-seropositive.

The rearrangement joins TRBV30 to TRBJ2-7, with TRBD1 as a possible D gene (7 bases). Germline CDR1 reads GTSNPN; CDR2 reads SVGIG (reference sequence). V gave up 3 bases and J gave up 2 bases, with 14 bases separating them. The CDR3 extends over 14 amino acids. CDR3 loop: CAWSGGTETYEQYF. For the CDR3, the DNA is TGTGCCTGGAGCGGCGGGACAGAGACCTACGAGCAGTACTTC.

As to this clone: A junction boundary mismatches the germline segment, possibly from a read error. The chain's CDR3 is CASSRGQGAGYEQYF. The CDR3 DNA reads as TGTGCTAGCAGCCGAGGACAGGGGGCTGGCTACGAGCAGTACTTC. The chain has TRBV7-7 and TRBJ2-7, with TRBD1 matching 11 bases. Germline CDR1 SSHAT, CDR2 FNYEAQ (reference sequence). This CDR3 is built from 15 residues.

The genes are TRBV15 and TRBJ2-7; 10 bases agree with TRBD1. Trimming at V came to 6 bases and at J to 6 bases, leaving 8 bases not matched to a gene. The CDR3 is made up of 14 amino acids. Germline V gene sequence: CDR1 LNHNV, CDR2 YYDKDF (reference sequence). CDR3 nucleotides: TGTGCCACCAGACCCACCGGGACAGGGGTCGAGCAGTACTTC. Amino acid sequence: CATRPTGTGVEQYF.

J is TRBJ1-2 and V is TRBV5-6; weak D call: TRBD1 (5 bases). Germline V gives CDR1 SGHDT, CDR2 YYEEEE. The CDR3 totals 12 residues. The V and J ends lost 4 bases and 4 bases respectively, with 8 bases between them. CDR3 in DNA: TGTGCCAGCAGCCGGGACTCCTATGGCTACACCTTC. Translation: CASSRDSYGYTF.

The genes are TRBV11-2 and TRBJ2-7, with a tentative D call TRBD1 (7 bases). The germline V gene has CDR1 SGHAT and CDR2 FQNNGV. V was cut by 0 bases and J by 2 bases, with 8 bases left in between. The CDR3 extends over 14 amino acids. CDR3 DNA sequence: TGTGCCAGCAGCTTAGACAGGGGGGCCTACGAGCAGTACTTC. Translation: CASSLDRGAYEQYF.

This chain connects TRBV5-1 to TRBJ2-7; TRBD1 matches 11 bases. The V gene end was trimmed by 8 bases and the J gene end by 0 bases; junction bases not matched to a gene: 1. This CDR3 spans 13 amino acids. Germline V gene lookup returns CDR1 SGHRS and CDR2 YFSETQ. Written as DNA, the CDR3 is TGCGCCAGTGGGACAGGGGGCTCCTACGAGCAGTACTTC. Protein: CASGTGGSYEQYF.

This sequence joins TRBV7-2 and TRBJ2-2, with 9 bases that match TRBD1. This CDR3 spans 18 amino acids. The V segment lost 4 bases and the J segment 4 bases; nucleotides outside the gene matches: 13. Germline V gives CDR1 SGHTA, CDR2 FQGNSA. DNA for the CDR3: TGTGCCAGCAGCTCTTCCGGGACAGGGTCGATTCGCACCGGGGAGCTGTTTTTT. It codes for CASSSSGTGSIRTGELFF.

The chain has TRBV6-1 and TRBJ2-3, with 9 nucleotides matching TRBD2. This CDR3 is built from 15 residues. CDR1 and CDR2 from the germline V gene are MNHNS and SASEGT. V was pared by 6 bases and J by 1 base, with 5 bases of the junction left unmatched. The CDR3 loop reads CASRDQREGTDTQYF. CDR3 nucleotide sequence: TGTGCCAGCAGAGACCAGCGGGAGGGCACAGATACGCAGTATTTT.

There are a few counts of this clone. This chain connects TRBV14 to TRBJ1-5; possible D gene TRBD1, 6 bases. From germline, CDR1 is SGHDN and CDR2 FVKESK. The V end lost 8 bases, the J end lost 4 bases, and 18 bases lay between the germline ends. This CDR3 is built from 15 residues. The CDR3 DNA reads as TGTGCCAGCTTTTCTCGGGGACATAGTAATCAGCCCCAGCATTTT. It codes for CASFSRGHSNQPQHF.

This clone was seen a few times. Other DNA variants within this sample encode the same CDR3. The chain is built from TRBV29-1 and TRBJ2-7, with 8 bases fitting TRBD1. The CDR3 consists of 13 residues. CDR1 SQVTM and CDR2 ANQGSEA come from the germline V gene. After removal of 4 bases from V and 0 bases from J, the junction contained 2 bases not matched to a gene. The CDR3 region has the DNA TGCAGCGTTGGACAGGGGAACTCCTACGAGCAGTACTTC. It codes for CSVGQGNSYEQYF.

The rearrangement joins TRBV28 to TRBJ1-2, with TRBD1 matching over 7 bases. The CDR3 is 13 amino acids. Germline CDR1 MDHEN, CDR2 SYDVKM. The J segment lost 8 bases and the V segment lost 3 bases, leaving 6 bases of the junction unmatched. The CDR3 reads CASSLSTGRGYTF. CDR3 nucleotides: TGTGCCAGCAGTTTGTCGACAGGGCGGGGCTACACCTTC.